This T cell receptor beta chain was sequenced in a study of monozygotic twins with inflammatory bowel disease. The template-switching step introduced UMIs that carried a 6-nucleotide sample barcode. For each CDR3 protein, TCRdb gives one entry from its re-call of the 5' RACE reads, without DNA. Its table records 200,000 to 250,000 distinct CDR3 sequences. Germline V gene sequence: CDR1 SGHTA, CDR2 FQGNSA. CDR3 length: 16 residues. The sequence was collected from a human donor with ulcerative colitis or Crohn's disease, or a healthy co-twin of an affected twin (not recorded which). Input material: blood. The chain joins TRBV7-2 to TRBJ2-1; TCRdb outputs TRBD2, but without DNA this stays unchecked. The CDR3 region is CASSIASGGVVVEQFF.